A single sample gave rise to the 26 T cell receptor beta chains below, sequenced in a study of blood T cell repertoires in COVID-19. TCRdb's copy holds only in-frame clones and misses some; the assay was immunoSEQ multiplex PCR. This table has some 15,000 clones, about four fifths appearing once. Sequenced sample: peripheral blood. The source of these receptors is a woman aged 70-85 years with active COVID-19.

The CDR3 loop is CASSLRWEGDTQYF. In DNA form, the CDR3 reads TGTGCCAGCAGCTTAAGGTGGGAGGGCGATACGCAGTATTTT. This sequence joins TRBV11-2 and TRBJ2-3, with TRBD2 matching over 7 bases. There are 14 residues in the CDR3. Unmatched junction bases numbered 5, after V lost 2 bases and J lost 6 bases. Germline assignment: CDR1 SGHAT and CDR2 FQNNGV. Complete variable domain (other parts from reference TRBV11-2 and TRBJ2-3): EAGVAQSPRYKIIEKRQSVAFWCNPISGHATLYWYQQILGQGPKLLIQFQNNGVVDDSQLPKDRFSAERLKGVDSTLKIQPAKLEDSAVYLCASSLRWEGDTQYFGPGTRLTVL.

The V call is TRBV6-5, the J call TRBJ2-5; D might be TRBD1 (5 bases). The CDR3 is 13 residues long. Per germline, CDR1 MNHEY and CDR2 SVGAGI. The V and J ends lost 6 bases and 5 bases respectively, with 13 bases between them. Here the CDR3 DNA reads TGTGCCAGCAGCCTAGGGGTGGGCGAGACCCAGTACTTC. This sequence encodes CASSLGVGETQYF.

There are a few counts of this clone. The chain couples TRBV6-5 to TRBJ2-7; D might be TRBD2 (5 bases). Trimming cost V 6 bases and J 4 bases, with 10 bases left between them. CDR3 length: 12 residues. Germline lookup yields CDR1 MNHEY and CDR2 SVGAGI. CDR3 nucleotide sequence: TGTGCCAGCAGGAGCACTAGTTACGAGCAGTACTTC. As protein: CASRSTSYEQYF.

The CDR3 bases are TGTGCCAGCAGTTTAAACAGGGGGGGTGCCAAAAACATTCAGTACTTC. Its translation is CASSLNRGGAKNIQYF. V usage is TRBV6-5 and J usage is TRBJ2-4; tentative D call: TRBD1 (8 bases). CDR1 MNHEY and CDR2 SVGAGI come from the germline V gene. This CDR3 is 16 amino acids long. V lost 4 bases, J lost 1 base, and 14 bases lay in between.

This clone was picked up a small number of times. The gene calls are TRBV5-5 and TRBJ2-5; TRBD1 matches 7 bases. This CDR3 contains 14 residues. Germline V CDR1 and CDR2: SGHKS, YYEKEE (reference sequence). V lost 3 bases to trimming and J lost 4 bases; unmatched junction nucleotides: 6. CDR3 DNA: TGTGCCAGCAGCTCGAATACAGGGGCAGAGACCCAGTACTTC. This encodes CASSSNTGAETQYF. The entire variable domain, with the rest obtained from reference TRBV5-5 and TRBJ2-5, is as follows: DAGVTQSPTHLIKTRGQQVTLRCSPISGHKSVSWYQQVLGQGPQFIFQYYEKEERGRGNFPDRFSARQFPNYSSELNVNALLLGDSALYLCASSSNTGAETQYFGPGTRLLVL.

V usage is TRBV29-1 and J usage is TRBJ2-5; TRBD2 might be the D (6 bases). This CDR3 is built from 14 residues. V was pared by 5 bases and J by 2 bases, with 15 bases between. Per the germline V gene, CDR1 is SQVTM and CDR2 is ANQGSEA. The CDR3 nucleotides read TGCAGCGTTACACAAAAGGGAGGACAAGAGACCCAGTACTTC. It specifies CSVTQKGGQETQYF. Complete variable domain (other parts from reference TRBV29-1 and TRBJ2-5): SAVISQKPSRDICQRGTSLTIQCQVDSQVTMMFWYRQQPGQSLTLIATANQGSEATYESGFVIDKFPISRPNLTFSTLTVSNMSPEDSSIYLCSVTQKGGQETQYFGPGTRLLVL.

J is TRBJ2-5 and V is TRBV3-1 (or the pseudogene TRBV3-2), with TRBD2 identical over 8 bases. The ends lost 5 bases at V and 4 bases at J; junction bases unmatched: 9. CDR1 LGHDT and CDR2 YNNKEL come from the germline V gene (reference sequence). The CDR3 loop spans 15 amino acids. CDR3 nucleotide sequence: TGTGCCAGCAGCGATGCCCCCAGCGGGAGAGAGACCCAGTACTTC. Protein: CASSDAPSGRETQYF.

V and J are TRBV21-1 and TRBJ2-5; TRBD2 is taken as the D call from the table, unchecked against the DNA. TRBV21-1 is labeled a pseudogene. The CDR3 length is 15 residues. The CDR3: CASTFVRGSQETQYF. The CDR3 coding sequence is TGTGCCAGCACCTTTGTCCGAGGATCTCAAGAGACCCAGTACTTC.

This chain connects TRBV18 to TRBJ2-7, with 7 positions matching TRBD1. The length of the CDR3 is 13 residues. J was trimmed by 1 base and V by 3 bases; bases with no gene match: 0. Germline V lookup: CDR1 KGHSH, CDR2 LQKENI. CDR3 coding DNA: TGTGCCAGCTCACCGGGACAGTCCTACGAGCAGTACTTC. Translation gives CASSPGQSYEQYF.

This clone was seen once. The CDR3 DNA reads as TGTGCCAGCAGTCTTGTAGCCTACCAAGAGACCCAGTACTTC. Protein product: CASSLVAYQETQYF. The genes are TRBV7-9 and TRBJ2-5, with D hard to call. Germline CDR1 is SEHNR and CDR2 is FQNEAQ (reference sequence). This CDR3 has 14 amino acids. V was trimmed by 6 bases and J by 0 bases, leaving 11 bases between them.

This rearrangement joins TRBV28 to TRBJ2-5; 9 nucleotides agree with TRBD1. The germline gives CDR1 MDHEN, CDR2 SYDVKM. This CDR3 spans 15 amino acids. V shed 7 bases, J shed 5 bases, and the junction held 11 bases outside the gene matches. The chain's CDR3 is CASNTQGAGIETQYF. The DNA of the CDR3 is TGTGCCAGCAATACACAGGGGGCAGGGATTGAGACCCAGTACTTC. Filled out from reference TRBV28 and TRBJ2-5, the complete variable domain reads DVKVTQSSRYLVKRTGEKVFLECVQDMDHENMFWYRQDPGLGLRLIYFSYDVKMKEKGDIPEGYSVSREKKERFSLILESASTNQTSMYLCASNTQGAGIETQYFGPGTRLLVL.

The chain recombines TRBV11-3 with TRBJ2-1, with D perhaps TRBD1 (6 bases). V gave up 1 base and J gave up 9 bases, with 16 bases separating them. The CDR3 covers 15 residues. The germline V gene encodes CDR1 SGHNT and CDR2 YENEEA. In DNA, the CDR3 is TGTGCCAGCAGCTTAGTTTCAGGGGATTCGTCTGAGCAGTTCTTC. Translated, it gives CASSLVSGDSSEQFF.

This chain uses TRBV7-9 with TRBJ2-2; TRBD2 agrees at 8 bases. Looked up from germline, CDR1 is SEHNR and CDR2 is FQNEAQ (reference sequence). This CDR3 contains 17 residues. V dropped 1 base and J dropped 4; count of bases not matched to a gene: 8. The CDR3 DNA reads as TGTGCCAGCAGCTTAGGATCGGGCGGGAGGTTCACCGGGGAGCTGTTTTTT. Translated, it gives CASSLGSGGRFTGELFF.

This sequence joins TRBV5-8 and TRBJ2-3, with 7 bases lining up with TRBD2. V shed 2 bases and J 3 bases; nucleotides not matched to a gene: 9. This CDR3 region has 16 residues. In germline, CDR1 is SGHTS, CDR2 YDEGEE. The CDR3 reads CASSFGSGEGTDTQYF. The CDR3 coding sequence is TGTGCCAGCAGCTTCGGCTCGGGGGAGGGAACAGATACGCAGTATTTT.

This chain connects TRBV28 to TRBJ2-1; TRBD1 aligns across 8 bases. This CDR3 has 17 amino acids. Germline V gene lookup returns CDR1 MDHEN and CDR2 SYDVKM. The ends lost 5 bases at V and 8 bases at J; junction bases unmatched: 17. The CDR3 loop is CASSPLQTGAGFDEQFF. DNA of the CDR3: TGTGCCAGCAGTCCCCTTCAGACAGGGGCGGGCTTCGATGAGCAGTTCTTC.

This clone was counted only a few times. The gene calls are TRBV28 and TRBJ1-2; 10 bases map to TRBD1. Germline trimming cut 6 bases from V and 5 bases from J; bases unmatched to any gene: 6. The CDR3 runs to 14 residues. Per the germline V gene, CDR1 is MDHEN and CDR2 is SYDVKM. The chain's CDR3 is CASSSGTGVYGYTF. In DNA, the CDR3 is TGTGCCAGCAGCTCCGGGACAGGGGTATATGGCTACACCTTC.

This clone was seen only a few times. CDR3 DNA: TGTGCCATCAGACGGGACAGCCAGAACACCGGGGAGCTGTTTTTT. This sequence encodes CAIRRDSQNTGELFF. The chain employs TRBV10-3 and TRBJ2-2, with 7 bases that match TRBD1. The CDR3 length is 15 residues. The trim removed 6 bases at V and 1 base at J, leaving 5 bases unmatched. Germline assignment: CDR1 ENHRY and CDR2 SYGVKD.

The chain carries TRBV7-2 and TRBJ2-1; 7 nucleotides align to TRBD2. The CDR3 contains 13 residues. Losses at the gene ends were 5 bases for V and 10 bases for J; bases not matched to a gene: 8. Germline V gene sequence: CDR1 SGHTA, CDR2 FQGNSA. The CDR3: CASSQDWGGEQFF. The CDR3 DNA reads TGTGCCAGCAGCCAGGACTGGGGGGGAGAGCAGTTCTTC.

Only a few counts were recorded for this clone. The chain is built from TRBV4-1 and TRBJ1-2; no clear D gene. Germline V gene data show CDR1 as MGHRA and CDR2 as YSYEKL. The V end lost 0 bases, the J end lost 3 bases, and 26 bases lay between the germline ends. The CDR3 length is 20 residues. The CDR3 nucleotides are TGCGCCAGCAGCCAAGATGAGTGGTGTCGGGAGGGAGGATTCTACTATGGCTACACCTTC. As protein: CASSQDEWCREGGFYYGYTF.

The rearrangement uses TRBV5-4 and TRBJ2-2; D remains unclear. V was cut by 4 bases and J by 4 bases, with 11 bases left in between. The CDR3 length is 14 residues. The germline V gene has CDR1 SGHNT and CDR2 YYREEE (reference sequence). CDR3 DNA sequence: TGTGCCAGCAGCATCGCGAAACCCACCGGGGAGCTGTTTTTT. Its protein product is CASSIAKPTGELFF.

The V gene is TRBV6-6, the J gene TRBJ2-7; 8 bases are shared with TRBD1. Germline CDR1 is MNHNY and CDR2 is SVGAGI (reference sequence). This CDR3 contains 15 residues. V was pared by 4 bases and J by 5 bases, with 10 bases of the junction left unmatched. The CDR3 spells CASSSRTGSGHEQYF. Here the CDR3 DNA reads TGTGCCAGCAGTTCCCGGACAGGGTCGGGACACGAGCAGTACTTC.

The chain joins TRBV21-1 to TRBJ2-6; the table names TRBD1, a call not compared with the DNA. TRBV21-1 is shown as a pseudogene. This CDR3 is 17 amino acids long. This CDR3 reads CASVNTTPGAGANVLTF. The CDR3 DNA sequence: TGTGCCAGCGTCAATACAACCCCAGGGGCTGGGGCCAACGTCCTGACTTTC.

This clone appeared a single time. J is TRBJ1-1 and V is TRBV28; D remains ambiguous. The CDR3 runs 12 residues. Germline V gene data show CDR1 as MDHEN and CDR2 as SYDVKM. The V gene lost 9 bases and the J gene lost 2 bases, with 10 bases spanning the gap. The CDR3 nucleotides are TGTGCCAGTTTCGGTTTTAACACTGAAGCTTTCTTT. Translated, it gives CASFGFNTEAFF.

The J gene is TRBJ2-1, the V gene TRBV19; TRBD1 matches 9 bases. Germline CDR1 reads LNHDA; CDR2 reads SQIVND (reference sequence). The junction had 13 bases not matched to a gene; V was cut back by 10 bases and J by 9 bases. The CDR3 loop spans 14 amino acids. The CDR3 coding sequence is TGTGCCACGAAACCGGGACAGGGTATGGGTGAGCAGTTCTTC. Translated: CATKPGQGMGEQFF. Complete variable domain (other parts from reference TRBV19 and TRBJ2-1): DGGITQSPKYLFRKEGQNVTLSCEQNLNHDAMYWYRQDPGQGLRLIYYSQIVNDFQKGDIAEGYSVSREKKESFPLTVTSAQKNPTAFYLCATKPGQGMGEQFFGPGTRLTVL.

This sequence joins TRBV5-1 and TRBJ2-1, with 11 bases that match TRBD2. Germline V CDR1 and CDR2: SGHRS, YFSETQ. This CDR3 comprises 15 residues. V was pared by 0 bases and J by 7 bases, with 3 bases of the junction left unmatched. The CDR3 spells CASSLEIAGGNEQFF. The CDR3 region has the DNA TGCGCCAGCAGCTTGGAAATAGCGGGAGGGAATGAGCAGTTCTTC.

This clone was seen once. The chain uses TRBV19 and TRBJ2-1; weak D call: TRBD2 (5 bases). The germline V and J ends were trimmed by 3 bases and 4 bases, with 22 bases remaining between them. The CDR3 length is 18 residues. The germline CDR1 and CDR2 sequences are LNHDA and SQIVND (reference sequence). The CDR3: CASSIEGSPLLFYNEQFF. The CDR3 nucleotides read TGTGCCAGTAGTATTGAGGGTAGCCCGCTACTGTTTTACAATGAGCAGTTCTTC.